This T cell receptor beta chain was observed in a study of CD8 T cells in Susac syndrome. Study results and limitations: Individuals included in the TCR sequencing and HLA analysis were acknowledged by the study to be relatively few in number.

Trimming took 6 bases from V and 10 from J, leaving 12 bases between them. Per germline, CDR1 MGHDK and CDR2 SYGVNS. This CDR3 spans 11 amino acids. In the case of this clonotype: Its antigen is undetermined.

An amount of RNA that ranged from 0.5 to 1 ug was reverse transcribed with random hexamers. The CDR3 of TCR beta was amplified by immunoSEQ multiplex PCR across 54 Vbeta and 13 Jbeta. TCRdb processed the immunoSEQ multiplex PCR reads anew with MiXCR; each CDR3 protein has one entry. Of 100,000 to 150,000 distinct CDR3 sequences in the sample, over 90% were seen once. This chain connects TRBV25-1 to TRBJ1-1; D is undetermined. Sequencing was performed on CD8+ T cells from PBMCs. The receptor comes from a human donor with multiple sclerosis. In nucleotides, the CDR3 is TGTGCCAGCAGGAACGGCGGGTCAGCTTTCTTT. It codes for CASRNGGSAFF.